This entry is about one T cell receptor (beta chain). Libraries were prepared by immunoSEQ multiplex PCR; TCRdb keeps only in-frame clonotypes and omits some of them. The table has 55,000 to 85,000 clones, more than 75% seen once. CDR1 SGHDN and CDR2 FVKESK come from the germline V gene. This CDR3 is built from 19 residues. With 2 bases removed from V and 3 bases from J, the gap between germline ends came to 23 bases. The data were obtained in a study of OX40 agonist ivuxolimab in advanced cancers. This sequence was found in an adult with an advanced solid tumor such as melanoma, head and neck, liver or kidney cancer. This chain uses TRBV14 with TRBJ2-1; perhaps TRBD2 as D (6 bases). This sample comprised CD4+ or CD8+ T cells sorted from blood, obtained in a trial of the OX40 agonist ivuxolimab. The chain's CDR3 is CASSQRPLVGTPLYNEQFF. CDR3 DNA: TGTGCCAGCAGCCAAAGACCTCTTGTTGGGACTCCTCTCTACAATGAGCAGTTCTTC.